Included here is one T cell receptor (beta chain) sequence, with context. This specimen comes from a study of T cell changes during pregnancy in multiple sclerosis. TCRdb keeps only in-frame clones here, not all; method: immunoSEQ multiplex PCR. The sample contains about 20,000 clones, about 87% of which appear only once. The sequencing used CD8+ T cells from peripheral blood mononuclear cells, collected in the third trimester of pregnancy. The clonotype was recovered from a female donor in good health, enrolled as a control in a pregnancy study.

CDR3 sequence: CAWSGTMPPYEQYF. The DNA for the CDR3 is TGTGCCTGGAGTGGGACAATGCCGCCCTACGAGCAGTACTTC. The rearrangement joins TRBV30 to TRBJ2-7, with D possibly matching TRBD1 (5 bases). Germline CDR1 GTSNPN, CDR2 SVGIG (reference sequence). Between the trimmed V and J ends, which lost 1 base and 2 bases, there was a span of 12 bases. There are 14 residues in the CDR3.